The 21 T cell receptor beta chains presented below share a single source sample, sequenced in a study of T cell responses to AZD1222 COVID-19 vaccine. Assay: immunoSEQ multiplex PCR; the TCRdb copy retains only in-frame clones and omits some. The table shows 150,000 to 190,000 clones, with roughly nine tenths occurring only once. Sequencing was performed on peripheral blood, taken 28 days after the second AZD1222 dose. These receptors came from an adult who received the AZD1222 COVID-19 vaccine.

The chain combines TRBV6-2 or TRBV6-3 with TRBJ2-7; 10 bases fit TRBD1. V lost 1 base, J lost 5 bases, and 11 bases stayed unmatched. The CDR3 contains 17 residues. Germline assignment: CDR1 MNHEY and CDR2 SVGEGT. CDR3 in amino acids: CASSYFGDRGKFHEQYF. CDR3 DNA sequence: TGTGCCAGCAGTTACTTCGGGGACAGGGGAAAGTTCCACGAGCAGTACTTC.

The chain carries TRBV29-1 and TRBJ1-2; D is perhaps TRBD1 (6 bases). CDR1 SQVTM and CDR2 ANQGSEA come from the germline V gene. The CDR3 extends over 14 amino acids. Trimming pared 7 bases from V and 8 bases from J, leaving 23 bases between. The CDR3 loop reads CSAAEKTQGSGYTF. The CDR3 nucleotides are TGCAGCGCCGCCGAAAAAACACAGGGCAGCGGCTACACCTTC.

This chain joins TRBV3-1 (or the pseudogene TRBV3-2) and TRBJ2-1; 10 bases map to TRBD1. With V trimmed by 4 bases and J by 13 bases, 25 bases remained unmatched. Per germline, CDR1 LGHDT and CDR2 YNNKEL (reference sequence). The CDR3 extends over 19 amino acids. The CDR3 DNA follows: TGTGCCAGCAGCCCAGGGACAGGGGTGGCGGGGTCTCCTACAATGAAACAGTTCTTC. Translated, it gives CASSPGTGVAGSPTMKQFF.

The V and J genes are TRBV4-1 and TRBJ1-2; D gene ambiguous. The CDR3 sequence is 19 residues long. Germline CDR1 is MGHRA and CDR2 is YSYEKL. Trimming removed 0 bases at V and 0 bases at J, with 20 bases between. The CDR3 loop is CASSQDRRWPKQTNYGYTF. CDR3 coding DNA: TGCGCCAGCAGCCAAGATCGGAGGTGGCCCAAGCAAACTAACTATGGCTACACCTTC.

The CDR3 spells CATSDRTGGGYTF. CDR3 bases: TGTGCCACCAGTGACCGTACAGGAGGTGGCTACACCTTC. J is TRBJ1-2 and V is TRBV24-1, with D perhaps matching TRBD1 (5 bases). Looked up from germline, CDR1 is KGHDR and CDR2 is SFDVKD. V lost 4 bases and J lost 7, with 12 bases in between. The CDR3 spans 13 residues.

The rearrangement links TRBV11-2 to TRBJ2-2; 9 positions match TRBD1. This CDR3 comprises 17 residues. Germline trimming cut 4 bases from V and 0 bases from J; bases unmatched to any gene: 6. Germline CDR1 and CDR2: SGHAT and FQNNGV. Here the CDR3 reads CASSSRQGGTNTGELFF. CDR3 DNA: TGTGCCAGCAGCTCTCGACAGGGGGGAACGAACACCGGGGAGCTGTTTTTT.

The rearrangement joins TRBV6-1 to TRBJ2-1; TRBD2 agrees at 10 bases. CDR1 is MNHNS and CDR2 is SASEGT in the germline V gene. This CDR3 has 15 amino acids. V shed 0 bases and J 5 bases; nucleotides not matched to a gene: 1. The CDR3 nucleotides are TGTGCCAGCAGTGAAGCAGCGGGGGGGCACAATGAGCAGTTCTTC. Translating it yields CASSEAAGGHNEQFF.

The gene calls are TRBV6-5 and TRBJ2-7; perhaps TRBD2 as D (5 bases). Germline lookup yields CDR1 MNHEY and CDR2 SVGAGI. The germline V and J ends were trimmed by 2 bases and 6 bases, with 17 bases remaining between them. The CDR3 covers 15 residues. CDR3 DNA sequence: TGTGCCAGCAGTTACAACTCCGGAGGATCCCGCGAGCAGTACTTC. It encodes CASSYNSGGSREQYF.

The chain recombines TRBV6-5 with TRBJ2-7, with 7 bases that match TRBD1. V lost 5 bases to trimming and J lost 2 bases; unmatched junction nucleotides: 9. The CDR3 runs to 15 residues. Germline V gene sequence: CDR1 MNHEY, CDR2 SVGAGI. The CDR3 nucleotides read TGTGCCAGCAGTCAAACCGGGACAGCTACCTACGAGCAGTACTTC. It specifies CASSQTGTATYEQYF.

This rearrangement joins TRBV5-1 to TRBJ2-5; 7 nucleotides agree with TRBD2. V gave up 4 bases and J gave up 5 bases; unmatched junction bases: 11. Germline V lookup: CDR1 SGHRS, CDR2 YFSETQ. CDR3 length: 15 residues. CDR3 in DNA: TGCGCCAGCAGCGTATCGACTAGCCCGGGGGAGACCCAGTACTTC. Residues: CASSVSTSPGETQYF.

J is TRBJ1-3 and V is TRBV19, with a possible D match to TRBD1 (6 bases). The CDR3 is made up of 14 amino acids. The V gene lost 9 bases and the J gene lost 2 bases, with 14 bases spanning the gap. The V gene's germline CDR1 is LNHDA and CDR2 SQIVND (reference sequence). CDR3 DNA: TGTGCCAGCGCCCCGGGGGCGGCTGGAAACACCATATATTTT. Residues: CASAPGAAGNTIYF.

The chain links TRBV7-3 to TRBJ1-2, with D maybe TRBD1 (5 bases). CDR1 is SGHTA and CDR2 is FQGTGA in the germline V gene. This CDR3 comprises 13 residues. Between the trimmed V and J ends, which lost 4 bases and 10 bases, there was a span of 16 bases. The CDR3 coding sequence is TGTGCCAGCAGCTCTCCCCTGGACAAGAACTACACCTTC. As protein: CASSSPLDKNYTF.

The J gene is TRBJ1-3, the V gene TRBV6-4; 7 bases are a match to TRBD1. Trimming removed 6 bases from V and 8 bases from J; junction bases left unmatched: 7. The CDR3 is 13 residues long. Germline CDR1 and CDR2: MRHNA and SNTAGT. CDR3 nucleotide sequence: TGTGCCAGCAGCCCGAACAGGGGAGACACCATATATTTT. It yields the protein CASSPNRGDTIYF.

The V call is TRBV27, the J call TRBJ2-3; 9 bases agree with TRBD2. Germline V lookup: CDR1 MNHEY, CDR2 SMNVEV (reference sequence). The J segment lost 1 base and the V segment lost 10 bases, leaving 9 bases of the junction unmatched. The CDR3 is made up of 15 amino acids. The CDR3 region is CATVIASGGTDTQYF. The CDR3, as DNA: TGTGCCACAGTTATCGCTAGCGGGGGCACAGATACGCAGTATTTT.

The V call is TRBV5-4, the J call TRBJ2-3, with 7 positions matching TRBD2. The CDR3 is made up of 16 amino acids. V lost 4 bases to trimming and J lost 0 bases; unmatched junction nucleotides: 8. CDR1 and CDR2 (germline): SGHNT, YYREEE (reference sequence). CDR3 in amino acids: CASSPGLAASTDTQYF. CDR3 DNA: TGTGCCAGCAGCCCGGGCCTAGCGGCTAGCACAGATACGCAGTATTTT.

The genes are TRBV7-9 and TRBJ2-7; D is perhaps TRBD2 (7 bases). The V end lost 5 bases, the J end lost 5 bases, and 13 bases lay between the germline ends. The CDR3 totals 13 residues. CDR1 and CDR2 (germline): SEHNR, FQNEAQ (reference sequence). CDR3 sequence reads: CASSRGALDEQYF. The CDR3 coding sequence is TGTGCCAGCAGCCGGGGGGCTCTGGACGAGCAGTACTTC.

The V gene is TRBV2, the J gene TRBJ1-5, with a weak D call TRBD1 (6 bases). The CDR3 loop spans 15 amino acids. Germline V lookup: CDR1 SNHLY, CDR2 FYNNEI. V lost 5 bases and J 6 bases, leaving 17 bases between the germline ends. The CDR3 DNA follows: TGTGCCAGCAGTTCAGCCGGGGGAGGGGGTCAGCCCCAGCATTTT. Translation gives CASSSAGGGGQPQHF.

The genes are TRBV4-1 and TRBJ2-7, with D unresolved. Germline CDR1 and CDR2: MGHRA and YSYEKL. The CDR3 extends over 14 amino acids. Trimming cost V 3 bases and J 0 bases, with 9 bases left between them. CDR3 in DNA: TGCGCCAGCAGCCATTCGGGCCTCTCCTACGAGCAGTACTTC. Translating it yields CASSHSGLSYEQYF.

The chain combines TRBV23-1 with TRBJ2-3; 14 nucleotides agree with TRBD2. TRBV23-1 is flagged as an ORF with uncertain function. This CDR3 is built from 17 residues. V was pared by 3 bases and J by 7 bases, with 9 bases of the junction left unmatched. The CDR3 DNA is TGCGCCAGCAGTCATGCGCCCGGGACTAGCGGGGGTCATACGCAGTATTTT. Translating it yields CASSHAPGTSGGHTQYF.

The chain employs TRBV7-2 and TRBJ2-2; D remains ambiguous. Looked up from germline, CDR1 is SGHTA and CDR2 is FQGNSA. CDR3 size: 14 residues. Trimming removed 1 base at V and 1 base at J, with 4 bases between. The CDR3 loop is CASSLEQNTGELFF. The DNA of the CDR3 is TGTGCCAGCAGCTTAGAGCAGAACACCGGGGAGCTGTTTTTT.

V gene TRBV24-1 combines with J gene TRBJ2-1; tentative D call: TRBD1 (7 bases). V lost 4 bases and J lost 8, with 20 bases in between. The CDR3 has 16 amino acids. Germline lookup yields CDR1 KGHDR and CDR2 SFDVKD. CDR3 sequence: CATSERDSSPFDEQFF. CDR3 DNA sequence: TGTGCCACCAGTGAGCGGGACAGCAGTCCTTTCGATGAGCAGTTCTTC.